This is a list of T cell receptor beta chains from one sample in a study of CD8 T cells in ankylosing spondylitis. TCRdb re-analysed the 5' RACE reads in MiXCR, keeping a single row per CDR3 protein. This table has some 270,000 distinct CDR3 sequences, roughly a third appearing once. Material for sequencing was blood, either unsorted or a sorted T cell fraction (not recorded which). Every receptor here comes from a male donor with ankylosing spondylitis or in good health (not recorded which). Both conserved end residues are part of each CDR3. A D gene is named only where the DNA matches it firmly. Only some rows state a clone size, as once, few, many or a class for expanded clones.

abundance	d_gene	v_gene	j_gene	CDR3nt	CDR3aa
NA	NA	TRBV29-1	TRBJ2-6	TGCAGCGTTTCCCTCAGGGGTTCCAACGTCCTGACTTTC	CSVSLRGSNVLTF
few	TRBD1	TRBV12-3/TRBV12-4	TRBJ2-1	TGTGCCAGCAGCCAAACAGGGGCCTGGTTCTTC	CASSQTGAWFF
few	TRBD1	TRBV12-3/TRBV12-4	TRBJ2-5	TGTGCCAGCAGCCTCTCGGGACAGGGGGGAGAGACCCAGTACTTC	CASSLSGQGGETQYF
NA	NA	TRBV11-2	TRBJ2-7	TGTGCCAGCAAGGGGGCGGGGGAGCAGTACTTC	CASKGAGEQYF
NA	NA	TRBV27	TRBJ2-6	TGTGCCAGCATGGCTGCTGGGGCCAACGTCCTGACTTTC	CASMAAGANVLTF
few	NA	TRBV20-1	TRBJ2-7	TGCAGTGCCCCAGAGGACGAGCAGTACTTC	CSAPEDEQYF
few	NA	TRBV5-5	TRBJ2-3	TGTGCCAGCAGCTACGACGGCTGGGCAGATACGCAGTATTTT	CASSYDGWADTQYF
few	NA	TRBV29-1	TRBJ1-2	TGCAGCGCTGACAGCTCTAACTATGGCTACACCTTC	CSADSSNYGYTF
NA	NA	TRBV5-4	TRBJ2-1	TGTGCCAGCAGCTTGGGGGCGGGGGCGGGGATCTATGAGCAGTTCTTC	CASSLGAGAGIYEQFF
few	TRBD2	TRBV4-2	TRBJ2-5	TGTGCCAGCAGCCCTCAACCGGGACTAGCGAAAGAGACCCAGTACTTC	CASSPQPGLAKETQYF
few	NA	TRBV20-1	TRBJ2-3	TGCAGTGCTAGCCCCACCCTAGGACCGACGGATACGCAGTATTTT	CSASPTLGPTDTQYF
NA	TRBD2	TRBV12-3/TRBV12-4	TRBJ2-3	TGTGCCAGCAGTTTCCTTAGCGGGGGTGAGACAGATACGCAGTATTTT	CASSFLSGGETDTQYF
few	NA	TRBV12-3/TRBV12-4	TRBJ2-7	TGTGCCAGCAGTTTGGGAGGAGGGACAGCAAAGCAGTACTTC	CASSLGGGTAKQYF
NA	TRBD1	TRBV19	TRBJ1-6	TGTGCCAGTAGTATTGAGGGGGCAAATTCACCCCTCCACTTT	CASSIEGANSPLHF
NA	TRBD1	TRBV27	TRBJ1-6	TGTGCCAGCAGTTTGGATGGGACAGGCCCTACGGCCCTCCACTTT	CASSLDGTGPTALHF
NA	TRBD2	TRBV20-1	TRBJ2-7	TGCAGTGCTAGTCGCGGGAGGGGGATGCCAATTTCCTACGAGCAGTACTTC	CSASRGRGMPISYEQYF
NA	NA	TRBV5-5	TRBJ2-2	TGTGCCAGCAGGAGTGGACAGTTGAACACCGGGGAGCTGTTTTTT	CASRSGQLNTGELFF
NA	NA	TRBV20-1	TRBJ2-7	TGCAGTGCAATCCCCGGTCCATCCTACGAGCAGTACTTC	CSAIPGPSYEQYF
NA	TRBD2	TRBV9	TRBJ2-1	TGTGCCAGCAGCGTAGGGGGGGGATTCTTGGATGAGCAGTTCTTC	CASSVGGGFLDEQFF
few	NA	TRBV3-1	TRBJ1-2	TGTGCCAGCAGCCGAACCCTCGACAGGAGCTATGGCTACACCTTC	CASSRTLDRSYGYTF
NA	TRBD1	TRBV29-1	TRBJ2-2	TGCAGCGTTGATATCGCAGGGGGCGACACCGGGGAGCTGTTTTTT	CSVDIAGGDTGELFF
few	NA	TRBV4-1	TRBJ2-3	TGCGCCAGCAGCCGCCTATTAGATACGCAGTATTTT	CASSRLLDTQYF
few	NA	TRBV28	TRBJ2-1	TGTGCCAGCAGTCCCGGAGGGGGGGAGGGTTACAATGAGCAGTTCTTC	CASSPGGGEGYNEQFF
few	TRBD1	TRBV6-1	TRBJ1-1	TGTGCCAGCAGTCCGCGGACAGGGAATCGCAAAGCTTTCTTT	CASSPRTGNRKAFF
many	NA	TRBV29-1	TRBJ2-1	TGCAGCGTTGACTTTTCCGGGAGCTCCTACAATGAGCAGTTCTTC	CSVDFSGSSYNEQFF
few	TRBD1	TRBV20-1	TRBJ2-5	TGCAGTGCTAGAGATTGGGACAGGGGTGATCAGACCCAGTACTTC	CSARDWDRGDQTQYF
once	NA	TRBV10-2	TRBJ2-7	TGCGCCAGCAGTGACCTTAGGCGGGACGTCACCTACGAGCAGTACTTC	CASSDLRRDVTYEQYF
few	NA	TRBV5-1	TRBJ2-3	TGCGCCAGCAGCCTAGGAGGGACCCCCCGAGGTGGAGATACGCAGTATTTT	CASSLGGTPRGGDTQYF
few	TRBD1	TRBV5-1	TRBJ2-6	TGCGCCAGCCGGGACAGATTCTCTGGGGCCAACGTCCTGACTTTC	CASRDRFSGANVLTF
few	TRBD2	TRBV5-5	TRBJ2-5	TGTGCCAGCAGCTTGCGTACTAGCGGGGGTGGGACCCAGTACTTC	CASSLRTSGGGTQYF
NA	NA	TRBV18	TRBJ1-5	TGTGCCAGCTCACCAGGGGCAGGGGGCAATCAGCCCCAGCATTTT	CASSPGAGGNQPQHF
NA	NA	TRBV20-1	TRBJ2-3	TGCAGTGCTAGAGGGAGGGCAGATACGCAGTATTTT	CSARGRADTQYF
NA	NA	TRBV20-1	TRBJ1-1	TGCAGTGCCTCGAGGGGAGCTTTCTTT	CSASRGAFF
few	TRBD2	TRBV29-1	TRBJ2-2	TGCAGCGTAGCGGGGGGGCGGGACACCGGGGAGCTGTTTTTT	CSVAGGRDTGELFF
few	NA	TRBV6-1	TRBJ2-1	TGTGCCAGCACCCTAACCCGGGGCGCGGTGCAGTTCTTC	CASTLTRGAVQFF
few	NA	TRBV27	TRBJ1-5	TGTGCCAGCATGGCGGGTTTGGGCAATCAGCCCCAGCATTTT	CASMAGLGNQPQHF
once	NA	TRBV7-9	TRBJ1-1	TGTGCCAGCAGCTATCTAATGGGAGGGATGAACACTGAAGCTTTCTTT	CASSYLMGGMNTEAFF
NA	NA	TRBV20-1	TRBJ2-1	TGCAGTGCTAGAGAATGGGCGGGGCCCTACAATGAGCAGTTCTTC	CSAREWAGPYNEQFF
NA	NA	TRBV20-1	TRBJ2-3	TGCAGTGCTAGAACCCTCCTGATGGATACGCAGTATTTT	CSARTLLMDTQYF
few	TRBD2	TRBV12-3/TRBV12-4	TRBJ2-7	TGTGCCAGCAGTCCCAGGACTAGCGGGGGGGCAGTGTACGAGCAGTACTTC	CASSPRTSGGAVYEQYF
many	NA	TRBV29-1	TRBJ2-3	TGCAGCGCCCTGGGGTACTTACAGGAGTACACAGATACGCAGTATTTT	CSALGYLQEYTDTQYF
NA	NA	TRBV11-2	TRBJ2-7	TGTGCCAGCAGCTTAGTGAACAGGCCCCACGAGCAGTACTTC	CASSLVNRPHEQYF
NA	NA	TRBV2	TRBJ2-1	TGTGCCAGCAGCGAGACGGTATACAATGAGCAGTTCTTC	CASSETVYNEQFF
NA	NA	TRBV24-1	TRBJ2-7	TGTGCCACCAGTGATGGGGGTTCCTACGAGCAGTACTTC	CATSDGGSYEQYF
few	NA	TRBV7-6	TRBJ1-1	TGTGCCAGCAGCTTGGGGTCCGGATCTGAAGCTTTCTTT	CASSLGSGSEAFF
few	TRBD1	TRBV20-1	TRBJ2-1	TGCAGTGCTAGCCCCGGGACAGGGGGATTCAATGAGCAGTTCTTC	CSASPGTGGFNEQFF
few	TRBD2	TRBV12-3/TRBV12-4	TRBJ2-1	TGTGCCAGCAGGCCGCGCGGGGGGCGTTACAATGAGCAGTTCTTC	CASRPRGGRYNEQFF
NA	TRBD2	TRBV20-1	TRBJ2-3	TGCAGTGCTTATAGCGGGGTCCCAGATACGCAGTATTTT	CSAYSGVPDTQYF
NA	NA	TRBV12-3/TRBV12-4	TRBJ1-1	TGTGCCAGCACCAATACTTGGAAGGGCGCTGAAGCTTTCTTT	CASTNTWKGAEAFF
few	NA	TRBV25-1	TRBJ1-2	TGTGCCAGCAGTGCATTCACTAGCTATGGCTACACCTTC	CASSAFTSYGYTF
NA	TRBD1	TRBV20-1	TRBJ1-4	TGCAGTGCTCGGGGACAGGAAAATGAAAAACTGTTTTTT	CSARGQENEKLFF
NA	NA	TRBV9	TRBJ2-1	TGTGCCAGCAGCGTGGGCAGGGGCCGTATCAATGAGCAGTTCTTC	CASSVGRGRINEQFF
NA	NA	TRBV7-6	TRBJ2-2	TGTGCCAGCAGCTTCCAGGGGACCGGGGAGCTGTTTTTT	CASSFQGTGELFF
few	NA	TRBV12-3/TRBV12-4	TRBJ2-5	TGTGCCAGCAGTTTCAAGGAGTTGGAGACCCAGTACTTC	CASSFKELETQYF
few	NA	TRBV7-2	TRBJ1-6	TGTGCCAGCAGCTTAGGGTCTACACCGAATTCACCCCTCCACTTT	CASSLGSTPNSPLHF
few	TRBD1	TRBV29-1	TRBJ2-5	TGCAGCGTCTCCCCGGGCTGGTTCGGGACAGGGTTCGGGGAGACCCAGTACTTC	CSVSPGWFGTGFGETQYF
NA	TRBD2	TRBV7-8	TRBJ2-7	TGTGCCAGCGGTTTAGCGGGGGGTGGGGAGCAGTACTTC	CASGLAGGGEQYF
few	TRBD2	TRBV10-3	TRBJ2-1	TGTGCCATCATGAGTAGGGCTAGCGGGGGGGACTACAATGAGCAGTTCTTC	CAIMSRASGGDYNEQFF
NA	NA	TRBV7-2	TRBJ2-5	TGTGCCAGCAGTCCCAAGACCGGAGAGACCCAGTACTTC	CASSPKTGETQYF
few	TRBD1	TRBV11-2	TRBJ2-7	TGTGCCAGCAGCTTAGGGACAGGGTTGGAGCAGTACTTC	CASSLGTGLEQYF